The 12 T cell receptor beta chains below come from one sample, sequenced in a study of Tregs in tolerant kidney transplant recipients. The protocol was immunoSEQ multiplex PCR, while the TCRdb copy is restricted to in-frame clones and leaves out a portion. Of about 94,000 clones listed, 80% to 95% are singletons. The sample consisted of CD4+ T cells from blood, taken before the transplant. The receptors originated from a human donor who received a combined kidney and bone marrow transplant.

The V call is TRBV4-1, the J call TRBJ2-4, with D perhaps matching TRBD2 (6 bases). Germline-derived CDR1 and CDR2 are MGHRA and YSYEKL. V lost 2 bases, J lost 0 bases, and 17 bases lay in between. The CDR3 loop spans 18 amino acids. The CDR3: CASSQTSVAGIAKNIQYF. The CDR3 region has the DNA TGCGCCAGCAGCCAAACGAGCGTCGCGGGGATAGCCAAAAACATTCAGTACTTC.

The CDR3 DNA reads as TGTGCCAGTAGTACCCGACAGAGAATGAACACTGAAGCTTTCTTT. The encoded protein is CASSTRQRMNTEAFF. The rearrangement uses TRBV19 and TRBJ1-1; possible D gene TRBD1, 5 bases. This CDR3 is built from 15 residues. Trimming removed 4 bases at V and 0 bases at J, with 12 bases between. Germline V gives CDR1 LNHDA, CDR2 SQIVND (reference sequence).

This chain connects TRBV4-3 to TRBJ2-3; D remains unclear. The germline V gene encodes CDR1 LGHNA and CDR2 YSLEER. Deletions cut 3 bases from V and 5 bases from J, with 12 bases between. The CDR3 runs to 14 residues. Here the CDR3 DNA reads TGCGCCAGCAGCCACCTGTCTATCGAAGATACGCAGTATTTT. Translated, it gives CASSHLSIEDTQYF.

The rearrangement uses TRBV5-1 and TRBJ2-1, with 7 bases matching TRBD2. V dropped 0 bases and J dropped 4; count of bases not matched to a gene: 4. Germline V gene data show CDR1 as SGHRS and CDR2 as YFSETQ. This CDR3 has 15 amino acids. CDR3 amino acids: CASSLAAGAYNEQFF. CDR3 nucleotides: TGCGCCAGCAGCTTGGCCGCGGGAGCGTACAATGAGCAGTTCTTC.

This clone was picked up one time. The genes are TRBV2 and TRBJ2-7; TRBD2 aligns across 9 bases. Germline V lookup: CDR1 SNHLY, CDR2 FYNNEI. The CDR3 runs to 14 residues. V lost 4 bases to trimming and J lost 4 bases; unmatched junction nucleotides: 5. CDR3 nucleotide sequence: TGTGCCAGCAGTGCAAATAGCGGGAGATACGAGCAGTACTTC. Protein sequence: CASSANSGRYEQYF.

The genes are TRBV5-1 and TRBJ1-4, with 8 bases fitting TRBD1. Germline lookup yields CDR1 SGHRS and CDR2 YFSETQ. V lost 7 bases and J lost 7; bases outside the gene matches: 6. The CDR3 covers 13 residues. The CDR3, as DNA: TGCGCCAGCCGACAGGGGTTGGGTGAAAAACTGTTTTTT. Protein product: CASRQGLGEKLFF. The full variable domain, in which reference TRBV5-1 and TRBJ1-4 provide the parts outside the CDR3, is KAGVTQTPRYLIKTRGQQVTLSCSPISGHRSVSWYQQTPGQGLQFLFEYFSETQRNKGNFPGRFSGRQFSNSRSEMNVSTLELGDSALYLCASRQGLGEKLFFGSGTQLSVL.

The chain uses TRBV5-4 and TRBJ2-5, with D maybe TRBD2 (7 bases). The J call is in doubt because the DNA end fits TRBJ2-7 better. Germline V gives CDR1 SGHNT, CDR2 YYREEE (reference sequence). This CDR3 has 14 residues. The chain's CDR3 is CASSLRQGRDEQYF. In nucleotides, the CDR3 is TGTGCCAGCAGCTTGAGGCAGGGGAGGGACGAGCAGTACTTC.

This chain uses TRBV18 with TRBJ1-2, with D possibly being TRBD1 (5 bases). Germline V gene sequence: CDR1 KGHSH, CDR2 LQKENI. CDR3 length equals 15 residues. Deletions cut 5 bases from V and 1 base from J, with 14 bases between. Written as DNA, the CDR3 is TGTGCCAGCTCAGCCGACAGATTCTATAACTATGGCTACACCTTC. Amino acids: CASSADRFYNYGYTF.

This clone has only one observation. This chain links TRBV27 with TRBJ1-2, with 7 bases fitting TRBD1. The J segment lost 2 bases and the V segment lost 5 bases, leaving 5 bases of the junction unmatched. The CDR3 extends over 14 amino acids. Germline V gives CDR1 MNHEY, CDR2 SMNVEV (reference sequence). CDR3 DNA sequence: TGTGCCAGCAGTAGACAGGGATCAAACTATGGCTACACCTTC. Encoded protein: CASSRQGSNYGYTF.

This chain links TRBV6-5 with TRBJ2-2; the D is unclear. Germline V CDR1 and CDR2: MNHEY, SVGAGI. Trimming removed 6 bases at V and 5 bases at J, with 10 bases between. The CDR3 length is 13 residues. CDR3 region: CASSSQATGELFF. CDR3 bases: TGTGCCAGCAGCTCCCAAGCAACCGGGGAGCTGTTTTTT.

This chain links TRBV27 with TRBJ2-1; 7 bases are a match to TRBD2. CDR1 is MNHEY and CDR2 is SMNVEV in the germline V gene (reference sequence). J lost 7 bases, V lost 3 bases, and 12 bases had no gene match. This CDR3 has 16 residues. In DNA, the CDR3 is TGTGCCAGCAGTTTGGTGGGAGGGCGTATTTGGAATGAGCAGTTCTTC. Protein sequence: CASSLVGGRIWNEQFF.

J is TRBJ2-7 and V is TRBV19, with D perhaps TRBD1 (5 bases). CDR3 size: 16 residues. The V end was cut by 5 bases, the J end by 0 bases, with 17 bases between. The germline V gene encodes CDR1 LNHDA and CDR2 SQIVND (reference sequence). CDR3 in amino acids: CASSLSVGQASYEQYF. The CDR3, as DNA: TGTGCCAGTAGTCTCAGCGTAGGACAAGCCTCCTACGAGCAGTACTTC.